This T cell receptor (beta chain) was sequenced during a study of T cell responses to AZD1222 COVID-19 vaccine. Study outcomes and limitations: Spike as a whole was targeted by vaccine-associated CD4 TCRs, dominant at 160-218 and 743-854. Close to half of spike-specific TCRs reportedly recognize unmutated variant regions. Repertoires were sampled only after the peak T cell response. Baseline serostatus was positive in only a handful of AZD1222 recipients.

This CDR3 is built from 16 residues. This clone has a single count. Its antigen remains unknown. The data were produced by immunoSEQ multiplex PCR, yet TCRdb's version contains in-frame clones alone and is incomplete. The table records over 140,000 clones, 80% to 95% of them present only once. The sample was peripheral blood, taken 28 days after the second AZD1222 dose. The chain uses TRBV21-1 and TRBJ2-2; the D call TRBD2 from the table was never checked on the DNA. TRBV21-1 is noted as a pseudogene. This receptor was obtained from an adult who received the AZD1222 COVID-19 vaccine. The CDR3 spells CASSKFGEGWTGELFF. The CDR3 DNA reads TGTGCCAGCAGCAAATTTGGCGAGGGCTGGACCGGGGAGCTGTTTTTT.